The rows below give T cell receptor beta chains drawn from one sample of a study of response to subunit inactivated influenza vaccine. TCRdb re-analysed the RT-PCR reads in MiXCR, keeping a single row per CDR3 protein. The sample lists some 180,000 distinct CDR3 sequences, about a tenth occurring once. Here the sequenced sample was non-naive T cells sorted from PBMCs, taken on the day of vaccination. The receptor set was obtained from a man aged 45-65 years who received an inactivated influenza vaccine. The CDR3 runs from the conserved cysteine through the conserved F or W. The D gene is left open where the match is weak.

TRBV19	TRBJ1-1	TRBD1	CASTPGGGSAEAFF
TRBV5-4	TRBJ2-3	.	CASSLGQGRRDTQYF
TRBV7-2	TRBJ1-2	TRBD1	CASSNRQGASYGYTF
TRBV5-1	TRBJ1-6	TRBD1	CASSLKGQGGSPLHF
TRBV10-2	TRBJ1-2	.	CASRGVGLNAGYTF
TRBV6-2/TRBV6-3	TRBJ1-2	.	CASSDKDNYGYTF
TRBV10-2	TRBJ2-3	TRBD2	CASSGSAGGADTQYF
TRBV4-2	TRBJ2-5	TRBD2	CASSQDPTGPGGKETQYF
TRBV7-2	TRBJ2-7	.	CASSLTRQGPYEQYF
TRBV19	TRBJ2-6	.	CASRPFSGANVLTF
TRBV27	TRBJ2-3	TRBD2	CASRPSGGAVNF
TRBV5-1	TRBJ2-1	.	CASRGGRGRITNEQFF
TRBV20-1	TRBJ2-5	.	CSVLRSQETQYF
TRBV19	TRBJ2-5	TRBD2	CASSTFSGGQETQYF
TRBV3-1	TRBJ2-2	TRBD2	CASSHSGTSVGDGELFF
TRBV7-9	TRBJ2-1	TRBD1	CASIGQGAFNEQFF
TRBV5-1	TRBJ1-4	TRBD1	CASSFFPRDRGLTNEKLFF